This T cell receptor (beta chain) was sequenced for a study of cytomegalovirus exposure and HLA in healthy donors. Turning to the study itself: Out of about 170 million T cells, an earlier analysis found about 100 million unique TCR beta sequences in total.

At the time of sampling, donors were nominally healthy, though unrecorded immune exposures were likely. As concerns this clone: Its matching antigen is unknown.

Regarding the study as a whole: Whilst most TCR sequences proved rare, a subset of public TCRs occurred across many donors. The study recorded some 160 TCR beta chains that were cytomegalovirus-associated.

The germline gives CDR1 MDHEN, CDR2 SYDVKM. The CDR3 is made up of 20 amino acids. The junction had 15 bases not matched to a gene; V was cut back by 2 bases and J by 8 bases. PCR employed 60 Vbeta and 13 Jbeta primers. TCRdb's copy holds only in-frame clones and misses some; the assay was immunoSEQ multiplex PCR. The sample includes fewer than 110,000 clones, 65% to 85% seen only once; the top ten take about 4%. The chain uses TRBV28 and TRBJ2-6; TRBD2 matches 13 bases. This sequence was found in a man between 50 and 59 years old in good health and CMV-seropositive. The sequencing sample was made of PBMCs. The CDR3 loop is CASSLGQLGLAGVTSNVLTF. The DNA of the CDR3 is TGTGCCAGCAGTTTAGGTCAACTAGGACTAGCGGGAGTCACGTCCAACGTCCTGACTTTC.